Below, 30 T cell receptor beta chains from the same sample are listed, as sequenced in a study of T cells in Graves' hyperthyroidism and ophthalmopathy. RNA transcripts were the template for amplifying TCR beta CDR3 regions. Initially, a first-round RT-PCR of the TCR CDR3 employed the HTBI primer set. TCRdb reanalysed the multiplex PCR reads using MiXCR and keeps one entry per CDR3 protein. The sample consists of 300,000 to 400,000 distinct CDR3 sequences, roughly 18% of them appearing once. The sample taken for sequencing was blood. The receptors shown here come from a woman in her forties or fifties with Graves' hyperthyroidism.

This clonotype was detected many times. The chain joins TRBV2 to TRBJ2-5; D possibly matches TRBD1 or TRBD2 (7 bases each). Between the trimmed V and J ends, which lost 6 bases and 5 bases, there was a span of 22 bases. The CDR3 extends over 16 amino acids. In germline, CDR1 is SNHLY, CDR2 FYNNEI. DNA of the CDR3: TGTGCCAGCAGCCCTCCTGGGAGGGGGCAAGGGGAGACCCAGTACTTC. Encoded protein: CASSPPGRGQGETQYF.

The J gene is TRBJ1-2, the V gene TRBV12-3 or TRBV12-4, with D possibly matching TRBD1 (5 bases). The CDR3 is made up of 12 amino acids. V was trimmed by 9 bases and J by 2 bases, leaving 10 bases between them. The CDR3 DNA sequence: TGTGCCAGTGGGACTCCAAACTATGGCTACACCTTC. It yields the protein CASGTPNYGYTF.

This CDR3 is CASSPAGLVGYSNEQFF. The CDR3 DNA sequence: TGTGCCAGCAGCCCCGCAGGACTAGTGGGATACTCCAATGAGCAGTTCTTC. The chain carries TRBV3-1 and TRBJ2-1; 7 bases match TRBD2. This CDR3 has 17 amino acids. The J segment lost 6 bases and the V segment lost 4 bases, leaving 15 bases of the junction unmatched. The germline gives CDR1 LGHDT, CDR2 YNNKEL (reference sequence).

This clonotype appeared a few times. The rearrangement uses TRBV5-1 and TRBJ1-1, with TRBD1 matching over 12 bases. V dropped 7 bases and J dropped 0; count of bases not matched to a gene: 7. CDR1 and CDR2 from the germline V gene are SGHRS and YFSETQ. This CDR3 is 16 amino acids long. CDR3 coding DNA: TGCGCCAGCCGCTGGGGGACAGGGGGCATGAACACTGAAGCTTTCTTT. It translates to CASRWGTGGMNTEAFF.

V is TRBV2 and J is TRBJ2-2; no reliable D call. Germline V gene sequence: CDR1 SNHLY, CDR2 FYNNEI. This CDR3 is built from 15 residues. V lost 7 bases, J lost 0 bases, and 12 bases lay in between. CDR3 nucleotides: TGTGCCAGCAATTCGGGCATTACGAACACCGGGGAGCTGTTTTTT. Residues: CASNSGITNTGELFF.

This chain joins TRBV28 and TRBJ1-4; D remains unclear. Germline V gives CDR1 MDHEN, CDR2 SYDVKM. The CDR3 loop spans 13 amino acids. The V and J ends lost 2 bases and 3 bases respectively, with 4 bases between them. The CDR3 DNA sequence: TGTGCCAGCAGTTTACTACCTAATGAAAAACTGTTTTTT. Residues: CASSLLPNEKLFF.

This clonotype was observed a handful of times. V is TRBV28 and J is TRBJ2-1; 8 bases are shared with TRBD1. The CDR3 has 15 residues. In germline, CDR1 is MDHEN, CDR2 SYDVKM. V was pared by 3 bases and J by 9 bases, with 10 bases of the junction left unmatched. The CDR3 DNA reads as TGTGCCAGCAGTTTTCAGGGGGCGCGATCAAGTGAGCAGTTCTTC. It specifies CASSFQGARSSEQFF.

This clonotype was seen at least ten times. The chain carries TRBV12-3 or TRBV12-4 and TRBJ1-2, with D unclear. The length of the CDR3 is 12 residues. Trimming removed 7 bases at V and 2 bases at J, with 8 bases between. CDR3 nucleotides: TGTGCCAGCACGGCGGGGAACTATGGCTACACCTTC. Its protein product is CASTAGNYGYTF.

The table lists this clonotype with many counts. The genes are TRBV12-3 or TRBV12-4 and TRBJ2-5, with 15 bases fitting TRBD2. V trimming: 6 bases; J trimming: 5 bases; junction bases outside the gene matches: 10. CDR3 length: 17 residues. The CDR3, as DNA: TGTGCCAGCAGCACCGCCCTGGGGACTAGCGGGGGGGAGACCCAGTACTTC. Its protein product is CASSTALGTSGGETQYF.

This clonotype showed up just a few times. The chain employs TRBV6-1 and TRBJ1-5, with D possibly being TRBD1 (5 bases). Per germline, CDR1 MNHNS and CDR2 SASEGT. The CDR3 is made up of 13 amino acids. V was pared by 4 bases and J by 11 bases, with 15 bases between. The chain's CDR3 is CASSAGAAVAQHF. The CDR3 nucleotides read TGTGCCAGCAGTGCCGGGGCGGCGGTGGCCCAGCATTTT.

The V call is TRBV5-5, the J call TRBJ1-6, with D tentatively TRBD1 (6 bases). Germline-derived CDR1 and CDR2 are SGHKS and YYEKEE (reference sequence). V lost 4 bases and J 7 bases, leaving 15 bases between the germline ends. The length of the CDR3 is 15 residues. CDR3 nucleotide sequence: TGTGCCAGCAGCACCCTCCAGGGGATCAATTCACCCCTCCACTTT. Translation gives CASSTLQGINSPLHF.

This clonotype was counted many times. The J gene is TRBJ2-1, the V gene TRBV10-3; possibly TRBD1 for D (5 bases). Germline V gives CDR1 ENHRY, CDR2 SYGVKD. Trimming removed 5 bases from V and 8 bases from J, with 13 bases in between. The CDR3 has 13 residues. This CDR3 reads CAISSGQRDEQFF. The CDR3 DNA reads as TGTGCCATCAGTTCCGGACAAAGGGATGAGCAGTTCTTC.

At least ten counts were recorded for this clonotype. This chain connects TRBV11-2 to TRBJ2-1; D not certain. In germline, CDR1 is SGHAT, CDR2 FQNNGV. The V end lost 1 base, the J end lost 9 bases, and 16 bases lay between the germline ends. The CDR3 is 15 amino acids. The CDR3 coding sequence is TGTGCCAGCAGCTTAGTCGGGCGGAAAATAGTTGAGCAGTTCTTC. Its translation: CASSLVGRKIVEQFF.

The chain uses TRBV19 and TRBJ2-3; 9 nucleotides agree with TRBD1. V lost 7 bases and J lost 6; bases outside the gene matches: 8. The germline V gene has CDR1 LNHDA and CDR2 SQIVND (reference sequence). This CDR3 spans 14 amino acids. The CDR3 region has the DNA TGTGCCAGTACCCCGGACAGGGGAACGGATACGCAGTATTTT. Its translation: CASTPDRGTDTQYF.

This clonotype was picked up many times. The chain combines TRBV12-3 or TRBV12-4 with TRBJ1-1; 9 bases agree with TRBD1. This CDR3 spans 17 amino acids. Losses at the gene ends were 6 bases for V and 1 base for J; bases not matched to a gene: 12. The CDR3 DNA reads as TGTGCCAGCAGCCAGGGACAGGGTTCGGCACGGAACACTGAAGCTTTCTTT. It codes for CASSQGQGSARNTEAFF.

CDR3 bases: TGCAGTGCTAGAGAATTAGGACAGGGCCGAAATCAGCCCCAGCATTTT. Translating it yields CSARELGQGRNQPQHF. The rearrangement uses TRBV20-1 and TRBJ1-5, with 8 positions matching TRBD1. This CDR3 region has 16 residues. The germline V gene encodes CDR1 DFQATT and CDR2 SNEGSKA (reference sequence). V was clipped by 0 bases and J by 4 bases; unmatched bases: 8.

This clonotype showed up just a few times. This rearrangement joins TRBV28 to TRBJ1-2, with unresolved D. Germline loops: CDR1 MDHEN, CDR2 SYDVKM. This CDR3 has 13 amino acids. V was pared by 7 bases and J by 8 bases, with 17 bases between. The DNA for the CDR3 is TGTGCCAGCACTCGTAGTCCCGACGTAGGCTACACCTTC. Translation: CASTRSPDVGYTF.

The chain employs TRBV27 and TRBJ2-1; D remains ambiguous. The V and J ends lost 4 bases and 6 bases respectively, with 10 bases between them. The CDR3 has 13 residues. Germline V gives CDR1 MNHEY, CDR2 SMNVEV (reference sequence). CDR3 sequence: CASSWLEANEQFF. The DNA for the CDR3 is TGTGCCAGCAGTTGGCTAGAGGCCAATGAGCAGTTCTTC.

The V call is TRBV6-6, the J call TRBJ2-7; TRBD1 might be the D (6 bases). The CDR3 runs 16 residues. The ends were cut back, 3 bases at V and 6 bases at J, with 21 bases in the middle. Germline CDR1 MNHNY, CDR2 SVGAGI (reference sequence). CDR3 in DNA: TGTGCCAGCAGTTATCCCCTGACAGGACCCCTTTTCGAGCAGTACTTC. Translation gives CASSYPLTGPLFEQYF.

This clonotype was observed at least ten times. This sequence joins TRBV20-1 and TRBJ2-7; TRBD1 matches 8 bases. Germline lookup yields CDR1 DFQATT and CDR2 SNEGSKA (reference sequence). J was trimmed by 0 bases and V by 0 bases; bases with no gene match: 10. The length of the CDR3 is 17 residues. This CDR3 reads CSARDPTRGRGSYEQYF. DNA for the CDR3: TGCAGTGCTAGAGATCCAACCAGGGGGCGAGGCTCCTACGAGCAGTACTTC.

This clonotype was detected ten times or more. V usage is TRBV3-1 and J usage is TRBJ2-5; 7 nucleotides agree with TRBD2. V dropped 4 bases and J dropped 4; count of bases not matched to a gene: 12. Germline CDR1 is LGHDT and CDR2 is YNNKEL (reference sequence). This CDR3 region has 16 residues. The CDR3 region is CASSPFAGEGAETQYF. For the CDR3, the DNA is TGTGCCAGCAGCCCCTTCGCGGGGGAAGGGGCAGAGACCCAGTACTTC.

Concerning this clonotype itself: At one end the junction does not follow the germline gene, possibly because of a read error. The rearrangement uses TRBV10-3 and TRBJ2-7; 7 bases map to TRBD2. Germline V gene lookup returns CDR1 ENHRY and CDR2 SYGVKD. The CDR3 sequence is 13 residues long. CDR3 sequence: CANSESGGYEQYF. The CDR3 nucleotides are TGTGCCAACAGTGAGTCGGGGGGATACGAGCAGTACTTC.

This clonotype has a count of ten or more. V usage is TRBV2 and J usage is TRBJ2-5; D is perhaps TRBD1 (6 bases). The CDR3 is 14 residues long. V was cut by 2 bases and J by 5 bases, with 12 bases left in between. The germline gives CDR1 SNHLY, CDR2 FYNNEI. CDR3 nucleotide sequence: TGTGCCAGCAGTGAACAGGGTCAGGGGGAGACCCAGTACTTC. Protein product: CASSEQGQGETQYF. The variable domain in full, with the rest retrieved from reference TRBV2 and TRBJ2-5, is EPEVTQTPSHQVTQMGQEVILRCVPISNHLYFYWYRQILGQKVEFLVSFYNNEISEKSEIFDDQFSVERPDGSNFTLKIRSTKLEDSAMYFCASSEQGQGETQYFGPGTRLLVL.

This clonotype was recorded a few times. The genes are TRBV4-1 and TRBJ1-2; D gene unclear. The CDR3 sequence is 13 residues long. V was cut by 3 bases and J by 3 bases, with 8 bases left in between. From germline, CDR1 is MGHRA and CDR2 YSYEKL. CDR3 region: CASSQQDYYGYTF. Written as DNA, the CDR3 is TGCGCCAGCAGCCAGCAGGATTACTATGGCTACACCTTC.

A word on this clonotype: A read error may account for a junction end that differs from germline. This chain connects TRBV5-1 to TRBJ2-2; 7 nucleotides line up with TRBD1. Germline assignment: CDR1 SGHRS and CDR2 YFSETQ. CDR3 length equals 16 residues. The CDR3 here is CASSANRGADTGELFF. CDR3 nucleotide sequence: TGTGCCAGCAGCGCGAACAGGGGAGCGGACACCGGGGAGCTGTTTTTT.

This clonotype showed up many times. The chain recombines TRBV6-6 with TRBJ1-3; D is undetermined. The CDR3 has 14 residues. Germline assignment: CDR1 MNHNY and CDR2 SVGAGI (reference sequence). Trimming took off 0 bases at V and 4 bases at J, with 7 bases between the two ends. The CDR3 DNA is TGTGCCAGCAGTTACTCGGTCCTGGGAAACACCATATATTTT. Protein product: CASSYSVLGNTIYF.

This clonotype was seen ten or more times. The chain uses TRBV28 and TRBJ2-1, with 13 bases fitting TRBD2. V gave up 7 bases and J gave up 4 bases; unmatched junction bases: 4. There are 15 residues in the CDR3. The germline V gene encodes CDR1 MDHEN and CDR2 SYDVKM. CDR3 DNA: TGTGCCAGCACCCGGGGACTAGCGGGGTACAATGAGCAGTTCTTC. It encodes CASTRGLAGYNEQFF.

This clonotype was counted only a few times. The gene calls are TRBV7-2 and TRBJ2-1, with 7 bases aligning to TRBD2. Germline V CDR1 and CDR2: SGHTA, FQGNSA. Trimming took 5 bases from V and 4 from J; bases not matched to a gene: 8. The CDR3 length is 15 residues. CDR3 sequence reads: CASSPEAGAYNEQFF. The CDR3, as DNA: TGTGCCAGCAGCCCCGAGGCGGGAGCATACAATGAGCAGTTCTTC. The full variable domain, its missing parts supplied by reference TRBV7-2 and TRBJ2-1, is GAGVSQSPSNKVTEKGKDVELRCDPISGHTALYWYRQSLGQGLEFLIYFQGNSAPDKSGLPSDRFSAERTGGSVSTLTIQRTQQEDSAVYLCASSPEAGAYNEQFFGPGTRLTVL.

J is TRBJ1-3 and V is TRBV15; D gene uncertain. The V gene lost 6 bases and the J gene lost 0 bases, with 12 bases spanning the gap. The CDR3 length is 15 residues. Germline loops: CDR1 LNHNV, CDR2 YYDKDF (reference sequence). As DNA, the CDR3 is TGTGCCACCAGGGAGCGATCGAGCTCTGGAAACACCATATATTTT. It encodes CATRERSSSGNTIYF.

There are many counts of this clonotype. V usage is TRBV20-1 and J usage is TRBJ2-7, with TRBD2 matching 7 bases. Germline-derived CDR1 and CDR2 are DFQATT and SNEGSKA (reference sequence). The length of the CDR3 is 16 residues. Trimming removed 0 bases from V and 5 bases from J; junction bases left unmatched: 13. In DNA, the CDR3 is TGCAGTGCTAGAGACTTCGTCGAGACTAGCTGGAACGAGCAGTACTTC. It is translated as CSARDFVETSWNEQYF.